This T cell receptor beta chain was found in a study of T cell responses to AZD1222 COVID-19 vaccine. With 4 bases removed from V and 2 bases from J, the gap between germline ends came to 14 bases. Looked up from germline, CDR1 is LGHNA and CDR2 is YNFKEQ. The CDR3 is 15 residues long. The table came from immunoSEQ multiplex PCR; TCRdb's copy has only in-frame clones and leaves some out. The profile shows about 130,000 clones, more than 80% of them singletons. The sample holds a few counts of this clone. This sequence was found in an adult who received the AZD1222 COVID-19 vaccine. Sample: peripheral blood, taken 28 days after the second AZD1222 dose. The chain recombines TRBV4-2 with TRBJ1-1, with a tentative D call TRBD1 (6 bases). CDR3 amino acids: CASSRERGQNTEAFF. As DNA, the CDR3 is TGTGCCAGCAGCCGGGAAAGGGGACAAAACACTGAAGCTTTCTTT.